This T cell receptor beta chain stems from a study of resident and recirculating memory T cells in vitiligo. Patients had to be free of confetti depigmentation, indicating active vitiligo. The germline V gene has CDR1 SQVTM and CDR2 ANQGSEA. This CDR3 comprises 14 residues. V lost 6 bases and J lost 8; bases outside the gene matches: 13. Study observations and caveats: Non-conserved TCRs across sites and patients suggested distinct clones per lesion. No single dominant TCR clone appeared; lesion clonality varied.

Assay: immunoSEQ multiplex PCR; the TCRdb copy retains only in-frame clones and omits some. The data hold tens of thousands of clones, with 80% to 95% observed a single time. As concerns this clone: No antigen is known for it.

This sequence joins TRBV29-1 and TRBJ1-2, with 9 nucleotides matching TRBD1. The sequencing sample was made of blood. This clonotype was obtained from a male donor with vitiligo. The CDR3 DNA reads TGCAGCGTCCCGGGACAGGGAAGCGCTGGCGGCTACACCTTC. As protein: CSVPGQGSAGGYTF.